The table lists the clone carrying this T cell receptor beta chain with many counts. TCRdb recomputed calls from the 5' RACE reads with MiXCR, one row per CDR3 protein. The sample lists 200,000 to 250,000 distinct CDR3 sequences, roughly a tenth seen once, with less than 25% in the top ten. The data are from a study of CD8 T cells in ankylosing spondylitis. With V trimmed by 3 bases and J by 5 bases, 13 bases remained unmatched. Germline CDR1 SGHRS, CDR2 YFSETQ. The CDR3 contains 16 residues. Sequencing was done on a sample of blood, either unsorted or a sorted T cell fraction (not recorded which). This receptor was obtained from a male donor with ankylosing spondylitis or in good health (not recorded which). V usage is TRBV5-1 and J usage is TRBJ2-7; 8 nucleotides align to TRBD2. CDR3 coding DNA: TGCGCCAGCAGCTACATTAAAAGGACTAGCATGGACGAGCAGTACTTC. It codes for CASSYIKRTSMDEQYF. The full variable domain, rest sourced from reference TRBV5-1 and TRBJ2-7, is KAGVTQTPRYLIKTRGQQVTLSCSPISGHRSVSWYQQTPGQGLQFLFEYFSETQRNKGNFPGRFSGRQFSNSRSEMNVSTLELGDSALYLCASSYIKRTSMDEQYFGPGTRLTVT.